Presented here are 25 T cell receptor beta chains from one specimen sequenced in a study of cytomegalovirus exposure and HLA in healthy donors. Primers included in the PCR were 60 Vbeta and 13 Jbeta primers. Clones were sequenced by immunoSEQ multiplex PCR, and TCRdb holds only the in-frame ones, with some missing. The sample records over 130,000 clones, more than 65% being singletons. The material sequenced was PBMCs. All receptors come from a woman under 40 in good health and CMV-seronegative.

V gene TRBV25-1 combines with J gene TRBJ1-6; 11 bases match TRBD1. CDR1 and CDR2 (germline): MGHDK, SYGVNS. V shed 5 bases and J 0 bases; nucleotides not matched to a gene: 3. The CDR3 covers 17 residues. The CDR3 nucleotides are TGTGCCAGCAGTTCCGGGACAGGGGGCTCCTATAATTCACCCCTCCACTTT. Protein sequence: CASSSGTGGSYNSPLHF.

The V and J genes are TRBV7-3 and TRBJ2-2; D is ambiguous. The CDR3 contains 17 residues. V gave up 0 bases and J gave up 4 bases, with 15 bases separating them. Germline-derived CDR1 and CDR2 are SGHTA and FQGTGA. CDR3 sequence: CASSLTESRRGTGELFF. CDR3 sequence (DNA): TGTGCCAGCAGCTTAACGGAAAGCAGGCGTGGCACCGGGGAGCTGTTTTTT.

This sequence joins TRBV27 and TRBJ2-7; D unresolved. CDR1 is MNHEY, CDR2 SMNVEV, per germline (reference sequence). This CDR3 contains 16 residues. V lost 4 bases, J lost 0 bases, and 16 bases lay in between. This chain's CDR3 is CASSSLLTILSYEQYF. The CDR3 nucleotides read TGTGCCAGCAGTTCCCTACTCACTATACTCTCCTACGAGCAGTACTTC.

This chain joins TRBV10-2 and TRBJ1-1; D uncertain. V lost 6 bases to trimming and J lost 1 base, with 9 bases between them. Germline-derived CDR1 and CDR2 are WSHSY and SAAADI. The CDR3 spans 13 residues. CDR3: CASSLTENTEAFF. In DNA form, the CDR3 reads TGCGCCAGCAGCCTTACAGAGAACACTGAAGCTTTCTTT.

The gene calls are TRBV6-1 and TRBJ1-6; tentatively, D is TRBD1 (6 bases). The germline V gene encodes CDR1 MNHNS and CDR2 SASEGT. The CDR3 contains 13 residues. Trimming stripped 4 bases from V and 11 bases from J, with 12 bases between. CDR3 sequence (DNA): TGTGCCAGCAGTGCTAGGACAGCGGCACCCCTCCACTTT. Its translation: CASSARTAAPLHF.

A remark on this clone: At one of its ends the junction is not consistent with the germline gene, which may arise from a read error. This sequence joins TRBV7-9 and TRBJ2-1; maybe TRBD2 (5 bases). This CDR3 is built from 15 residues. Per the germline V gene, CDR1 is SEHNR and CDR2 is FQNEAQ (reference sequence). The CDR3 reads CSSSLLGGGSNEQFF. The CDR3 nucleotides read TGTTCCAGCAGCTTACTTGGCGGAGGTTCAAATGAGCAGTTCTTC.

This clone showed up just once. Other nucleotide sequences from this sample produce the same CDR3. V usage is TRBV11-2 and J usage is TRBJ2-7; the D is unclear. Germline V gene lookup returns CDR1 SGHAT and CDR2 FQNNGV. With 0 bases removed from V and 4 bases from J, the gap between germline ends came to 4 bases. The CDR3 runs to 12 residues. The CDR3 bases are TGTGCCAGCAGCTTAGATCGGTACGAGCAGTACTTC. Protein: CASSLDRYEQYF.

This chain connects TRBV19 to TRBJ2-2; 7 bases are a match to TRBD1. The germline gives CDR1 LNHDA, CDR2 SQIVND (reference sequence). V lost 1 base to trimming and J lost 5 bases; unmatched junction nucleotides: 7. CDR3 length equals 16 residues. The CDR3 DNA is TGTGCCAGTAGTATAGCGACAGGGTATGGAACCGGGGAGCTGTTTTTT. Protein: CASSIATGYGTGELFF.

The chain carries TRBV28 and TRBJ2-1; D is uncertain. V lost 7 bases and J 8 bases, leaving 12 bases between the germline ends. CDR1 is MDHEN, CDR2 SYDVKM, per germline. There are 12 residues in the CDR3. The CDR3: CASKKRLDEQFF. CDR3 coding DNA: TGTGCCAGCAAAAAGCGTTTGGATGAGCAGTTCTTC.

This clone was observed a few times. V usage is TRBV2 and J usage is TRBJ2-2; D ambiguous. With 6 bases removed from V and 7 bases from J, the gap between germline ends came to 9 bases. The CDR3 runs to 12 residues. Germline V gene sequence: CDR1 SNHLY, CDR2 FYNNEI. The CDR3 DNA follows: TGTGCCAGCAGCCGGAGAGGCGGGGAGCTGTTTTTT. Its protein is CASSRRGGELFF.

This rearrangement joins TRBV5-1 to TRBJ2-6; D possibly corresponds to TRBD1 (5 bases). The CDR3 has 13 residues. Germline CDR1 and CDR2: SGHRS and YFSETQ. V was cut by 3 bases and J by 5 bases, with 6 bases left in between. CDR3 amino acids: CASSSDRANVLTF. The CDR3 DNA reads TGCGCCAGCAGCTCGGACAGGGCCAACGTCCTGACTTTC.

The chain couples TRBV5-1 to TRBJ2-7; the match to TRBD1 covers 8 bases. The CDR3 extends over 15 amino acids. With 0 bases clipped from V and 5 bases from J, the junction kept 7 bases outside the gene matches. Germline V gene sequence: CDR1 SGHRS, CDR2 YFSETQ. The CDR3 bases are TGCGCCAGCAGCTTGGGGCCTCAGGGGGCGGACGAGCAGTACTTC. Amino acids: CASSLGPQGADEQYF.

The chain links TRBV6-5 to TRBJ1-1; possible D gene TRBD1, 5 bases. CDR1 is MNHEY, CDR2 SVGAGI, per germline. The CDR3 sequence is 11 residues long. V lost 6 bases, J lost 10 bases, and 12 bases lay in between. The CDR3 nucleotides read TGTGCCAGCAGACGGGACTATGGAGCTTTCTTT. This gives the protein CASRRDYGAFF.

The chain links TRBV27 to TRBJ1-5; a weak D match, TRBD1 (6 bases). The CDR3 spans 14 residues. Germline V gene sequence: CDR1 MNHEY, CDR2 SMNVEV (reference sequence). The V gene lost 6 bases and the J gene lost 6 bases, with 15 bases spanning the gap. The CDR3 DNA is TGTGCCAGCAGGGTGGGGCAGGGGAGTCAGCCCCAGCATTTT. It encodes CASRVGQGSQPQHF.

The genes are TRBV7-9 and TRBJ2-7; perhaps TRBD1 as D (6 bases). The V end lost 1 base, the J end lost 0 bases, and 19 bases lay between the germline ends. The CDR3 covers 18 residues. CDR1 SEHNR and CDR2 FQNEAQ come from the germline V gene (reference sequence). CDR3 amino acids: CASSLGTGFMGTSYEQYF. The CDR3, as DNA: TGTGCCAGCAGCTTAGGAACAGGGTTTATGGGGACCTCCTACGAGCAGTACTTC.

This sequence joins TRBV30 and TRBJ1-1; TRBD1 matches at 9 bases. The CDR3 covers 13 residues. The ends lost 4 bases at V and 1 base at J; junction bases unmatched: 1. The V gene's germline CDR1 is GTSNPN and CDR2 SVGIG (reference sequence). The CDR3 loop reads CAWTQGANTEAFF. CDR3 DNA: TGTGCCTGGACACAGGGGGCGAACACTGAAGCTTTCTTT.

This clone was detected a few times. The chain has TRBV9 and TRBJ2-3; the match to TRBD2 covers 11 bases. The CDR3 totals 17 residues. The trim removed 0 bases at V and 6 bases at J, leaving 9 bases unmatched. Germline V gives CDR1 SGDLS, CDR2 YYNGEE. CDR3 residues: CASSVGLAGGDLDTQYF. The CDR3 DNA is TGTGCCAGCAGCGTAGGGCTAGCGGGGGGCGATTTGGATACGCAGTATTTT.

Points on this clone: An end of the junction differs from the germline gene, which may be a read error. The rearrangement uses TRBV27 and TRBJ2-3, with D tentatively TRBD2 (7 bases). Per germline, CDR1 MNHEY and CDR2 SMNVEV (reference sequence). The CDR3 sequence is 16 residues long. CDR3 residues: CAPPGGPGDPHRYAVF. DNA of the CDR3: TGTGCCCCCCCCGGGGGGCCGGGGGATCCCCACAGATACGCAGTATTT.

The chain has TRBV9 and TRBJ1-2, with 8 nucleotides matching TRBD1. This CDR3 is built from 13 residues. The germline V gene has CDR1 SGDLS and CDR2 YYNGEE. V trimming: 4 bases; J trimming: 7 bases; junction bases outside the gene matches: 6. This chain's CDR3 is CASSPRGQGGYTF. For the CDR3, the DNA is TGTGCCAGCAGCCCCAGGGGGCAGGGTGGCTACACCTTC.

This chain uses TRBV19 with TRBJ2-5, with 9 bases lining up with TRBD2. V lost 11 bases, J lost 0 bases, and 13 bases stayed unmatched. CDR1 is LNHDA, CDR2 SQIVND, per germline (reference sequence). This CDR3 is built from 16 residues. This CDR3 reads CAARPNSGSDQETQYF. CDR3 DNA: TGTGCCGCACGACCTAATAGCGGGAGCGACCAAGAGACCCAGTACTTC.

The chain employs TRBV6-1 and TRBJ2-1, with 7 bases aligning to TRBD2. The CDR3 spans 15 residues. CDR1 is MNHNS and CDR2 is SASEGT in the germline V gene. V gave up 4 bases and J gave up 5 bases; unmatched junction bases: 8. Here the CDR3 DNA reads TGTGCCAGCAGTGGAGAGGCTAGCGGTCACAATGAGCAGTTCTTC. Translating it yields CASSGEASGHNEQFF.

The chain is built from TRBV7-6 and TRBJ2-5; D perhaps matches TRBD2 (6 bases). This CDR3 has 14 residues. Trimming pared 1 base from V and 5 bases from J, leaving 11 bases between. Germline loops: CDR1 SGHVS, CDR2 FNYEAQ. The CDR3 region is CASSLGREMETQYF. The CDR3 nucleotides read TGTGCCAGCAGCTTAGGACGGGAGATGGAGACCCAGTACTTC.

The chain combines TRBV18 with TRBJ1-3; D unresolved. Germline assignment: CDR1 KGHSH and CDR2 LQKENI. The V and J ends lost 4 bases and 6 bases respectively, with 10 bases between them. This CDR3 is 13 amino acids long. The CDR3 coding sequence is TGTGCCAGCTCACTCGGGGATGAAAACACCATATATTTT. Its protein product is CASSLGDENTIYF.

The J gene is TRBJ2-3, the V gene TRBV5-1; 7 positions match TRBD1. The V gene's germline CDR1 is SGHRS and CDR2 YFSETQ. J was trimmed by 2 bases and V by 4 bases; bases with no gene match: 10. This CDR3 has 16 residues. The CDR3: CASSEGTEASTDTQYF. The CDR3 DNA sequence: TGCGCCAGCAGCGAAGGGACAGAGGCCTCCACAGATACGCAGTATTTT.

Details on this clone: The identical CDR3 is also encoded by other nucleotide sequences in the sample. The chain couples TRBV5-1 to TRBJ2-3; 13 positions agree with TRBD2. With 3 bases clipped from V and 3 bases from J, the junction kept 4 bases outside the gene matches. CDR3 length: 16 residues. Germline CDR1 is SGHRS and CDR2 is YFSETQ. CDR3 nucleotides: TGCGCCAGCAGCTCAGGACTAGCGGGAGCAACAGATACGCAGTATTTT. Protein sequence: CASSSGLAGATDTQYF.